This passage covers 21 T cell receptor beta chains from one sample sequenced in a study of T cells of healthy individuals listed by TCRdb under 2018. Libraries were constructed by 5' RACE. The instrument given in TCRdb is Illumina MiSeq. The public reads were reprocessed in TCRdb via fastp at Q25 and MiXCR, keeping in-frame beta chains. For every CDR3 protein sequence, its rows merge into one entry that carries the most common genes and DNA. Across this sample there are about 82,000 distinct CDR3 sequences, with about 4.8% seen only once. Roughly 7.5% of the sample is taken by the ten largest. These receptors all come from a female donor in good health.

This clonotype showed up many times. This sequence joins TRBV7-9 and TRBJ2-1; TRBD1 matches 7 bases. Germline V gene sequence: CDR1 SEHNR, CDR2 FQNEAQ (reference sequence). The CDR3 contains 16 residues. After removal of 1 base from V and 1 base from J, the junction contained 4 bases not matched to a gene. The CDR3 sequence is CASSLGQGPSYNEQFF. In DNA form, the CDR3 reads TGTGCCAGCAGCTTAGGACAGGGCCCTTCCTACAATGAGCAGTTCTTC.

On this clonotype: This sequence may be a read error, since a much larger clone differs from it by one base. The chain links TRBV20-1 to TRBJ2-7, with D possibly TRBD2 on 5 matching bases. Trimming took off 6 bases at V and 4 bases at J, with 16 bases between the two ends. Germline V CDR1 and CDR2: DFQATT, SNEGSKA (reference sequence). This CDR3 has 13 residues. The CDR3 DNA reads TGCAGTGCCCACGGGGTGCTTTTGTACGAGCAGTACTTC. This sequence encodes CSAHGVLLYEQYF.

The chain recombines TRBV14 with TRBJ2-6; D is unresolved. With 0 bases removed from V and 0 bases from J, the gap between germline ends came to 6 bases. The CDR3 length is 16 residues. CDR1 and CDR2 (germline): SGHDN, FVKESK. The CDR3: CASSQDWISGANVLTF. The DNA of the CDR3 is TGTGCCAGCAGCCAAGATTGGATCTCTGGGGCCAACGTCCTGACTTTC.

This clonotype was seen many times. This chain links TRBV12-3 or TRBV12-4 with TRBJ1-1, with D unresolved. CDR3 size: 14 residues. The V and J ends lost 1 base and 2 bases respectively, with 8 bases between them. In DNA, the CDR3 is TGTGCCAGCAGTTTAGAAGGGATCAACACTGAAGCTTTCTTT. Protein sequence: CASSLEGINTEAFF.

This clonotype was observed many times. The chain couples TRBV20-1 to TRBJ2-3, with 7 nucleotides matching TRBD2. The CDR3 is 14 amino acids. The ends lost 0 bases at V and 4 bases at J; junction bases unmatched: 4. Per germline, CDR1 DFQATT and CDR2 SNEGSKA (reference sequence). The CDR3 bases are TGCAGTGCTAGAGATGGGGCGGGAGCAGATACGCAGTATTTT. The encoded protein is CSARDGAGADTQYF.

The rearrangement links TRBV5-1 to TRBJ2-7; weak D call: TRBD2 (6 bases). CDR1 and CDR2 from the germline V gene are SGHRS and YFSETQ. This CDR3 has 15 residues. V shed 0 bases and J shed 1 base, with 11 bases lying between them. The CDR3 DNA is TGCGCCAGCAGCTTGGGAGCGGGCCAGTCCTACGAGCAGTACTTC. Translating gives CASSLGAGQSYEQYF.

Many counts were recorded for this clonotype. V gene TRBV7-2 combines with J gene TRBJ2-1, with D possibly TRBD2 on 6 matching bases. Germline-derived CDR1 and CDR2 are SGHTA and FQGNSA. This CDR3 has 15 amino acids. V was clipped by 1 base and J by 0 bases, with 7 bases between them. The CDR3 is CASSLGGGSYNEQFF. CDR3 sequence (DNA): TGTGCCAGCAGCTTAGGGGGAGGCTCCTACAATGAGCAGTTCTTC.

This clonotype was observed many times. The CDR3 is CASSLFPGGSTDTQYF. Here the CDR3 DNA reads TGTGCCAGCAGTTTATTTCCGGGCGGGAGCACAGATACGCAGTATTTT. The chain couples TRBV28 to TRBJ2-3; D is possibly TRBD2 (5 bases). The germline gives CDR1 MDHEN, CDR2 SYDVKM. CDR3 length equals 16 residues. V shed 1 base and J shed 0 bases, with 11 bases lying between them.

Many counts were recorded for this clonotype. The chain recombines TRBV13 with TRBJ1-1; unclear D gene. CDR1 is PRHDT, CDR2 FYEKMQ, per germline (reference sequence). V dropped 5 bases and J dropped 1 base, with 8 bases sitting between them. The CDR3 runs to 13 residues. CDR3 nucleotides: TGTGCCAGCAGCGGTCGGGGGAACACTGAAGCTTTCTTT. Protein product: CASSGRGNTEAFF.

This clonotype came up many times. The chain links TRBV30 to TRBJ1-1; D not resolved. The germline V gene has CDR1 GTSNPN and CDR2 SVGIG (reference sequence). The V end was cut by 0 bases, the J end by 1 base, with 9 bases between. This CDR3 has 14 residues. CDR3 coding DNA: TGTGCCTGGAGTGTATGGCAAACGAACACTGAAGCTTTCTTT. This encodes CAWSVWQTNTEAFF. Looking up the rest from reference TRBV30 and TRBJ1-1 gives the full variable domain: SQTIHQWPATLVQPVGSPLSLECTVEGTSNPNLYWYRQAAGRGLQLLFYSVGIGQISSEVPQNLSASRPQDRQFILSSKKLLLSDSGFYLCAWSVWQTNTEAFFGQGTRLTVV.

The chain recombines TRBV30 with TRBJ2-5; 7 nucleotides line up with TRBD1. Germline V gene lookup returns CDR1 GTSNPN and CDR2 SVGIG (reference sequence). The CDR3 contains 16 residues. The ends lost 2 bases at V and 7 bases at J; junction bases unmatched: 16. Written as DNA, the CDR3 is TGTGCCTGGAGTCACATACCGGGACAGAGGAGTGGGACCCAGTACTTC. Protein sequence: CAWSHIPGQRSGTQYF.

A few counts support this clonotype. The chain recombines TRBV27 with TRBJ1-1; unclear D gene. The germline CDR1 and CDR2 sequences are MNHEY and SMNVEV (reference sequence). V was shortened by 1 base and J by 4 bases, with 7 bases between the two germline ends. The CDR3 runs to 13 residues. For the CDR3, the DNA is TGTGCCAGCAGTTTATACGGAACCACTGAAGCTTTCTTT. It specifies CASSLYGTTEAFF.

A few counts support this clonotype. The chain links TRBV13 to TRBJ2-4; no reliable D call. V lost 4 bases to trimming and J lost 1 base, with 14 bases between them. Germline CDR1 and CDR2: PRHDT and FYEKMQ (reference sequence). There are 16 residues in the CDR3. The CDR3 bases are TGTGCCAGCAGCTCCTCGTCCCAGCCTGCCAAAAACATTCAGTACTTC. Its translation is CASSSSSQPAKNIQYF.

This clonotype was seen at least ten times. The chain has TRBV6-5 and TRBJ2-3, with 10 bases that match TRBD2. J was trimmed by 4 bases and V by 6 bases; bases with no gene match: 10. The V gene's germline CDR1 is MNHEY and CDR2 SVGAGI. CDR3 size: 16 residues. This chain's CDR3 is CASSQTGLAVSDTQYF. The DNA for the CDR3 is TGTGCCAGCAGCCAAACTGGACTAGCGGTCTCAGATACGCAGTATTTT.

About this clonotype itself: This may arise from a read error, as a much more abundant clone is one base away. The chain is built from TRBV4-3 and TRBJ2-1; a possible D gene is TRBD1 (7 bases). Trimming took 0 bases from V and 6 from J, leaving 12 bases between them. The germline gives CDR1 LGHNA, CDR2 YSLEER. The length of the CDR3 is 15 residues. The CDR3 spells CASSQEQGDCNEQFF. The CDR3 DNA is TGCGCCAGCAGCCAAGAGCAGGGGGACTGCAATGAGCAGTTCTTC.

There are many counts of this clonotype. The chain employs TRBV2 and TRBJ1-1; maybe TRBD1 (5 bases). The CDR3 spans 14 residues. CDR1 and CDR2 from the germline V gene are SNHLY and FYNNEI. V lost 5 bases and J lost 6, with 16 bases in between. CDR3 bases: TGTGCCAGCAGTCTCGCGAGGGGCGTCTCTGAAGCTTTCTTT. It encodes CASSLARGVSEAFF. The whole variable domain, remainder taken from reference TRBV2 and TRBJ1-1, is EPEVTQTPSHQVTQMGQEVILRCVPISNHLYFYWYRQILGQKVEFLVSFYNNEISEKSEIFDDQFSVERPDGSNFTLKIRSTKLEDSAMYFCASSLARGVSEAFFGQGTRLTVV.

This clonotype was recorded at least ten times. V is TRBV29-1 and J is TRBJ2-7; D tentatively reads TRBD1 or TRBD2 (5 bases each). From germline, CDR1 is SQVTM and CDR2 ANQGSEA. This CDR3 is built from 13 residues. Trimming shortened V by 6 bases and J by 2 bases, and 14 bases separated the two germline ends. CDR3 sequence: CSVAGTDPYEQYF. In nucleotides, the CDR3 is TGCAGCGTCGCCGGGACGGATCCCTACGAGCAGTACTTC.

This clonotype was seen repeatedly, ten times or more. The V and J genes are TRBV12-3 or TRBV12-4 and TRBJ1-5; 7 bases match TRBD1. Losses at the gene ends were 6 bases for V and 2 bases for J; bases not matched to a gene: 10. CDR3 size: 16 residues. The CDR3 nucleotides are TGTGCCAGCAGCCGTACGACAGGGATCGGCAATCAGCCCCAGCATTTT. Translated: CASSRTTGIGNQPQHF.

CDR3: CASSVTGGGNTEAFF. The CDR3 coding sequence is TGCGCCAGCAGCGTGACAGGGGGGGGAAACACTGAAGCTTTCTTT. The gene calls are TRBV5-1 and TRBJ1-1, with 9 bases matching TRBD1. This CDR3 comprises 15 residues. CDR1 and CDR2 from the germline V gene are SGHRS and YFSETQ. Trimming removed 4 bases from V and 2 bases from J; junction bases left unmatched: 6.

This clonotype has just a few counts. V usage is TRBV7-2 and J usage is TRBJ2-4; the D gene is possibly TRBD1 (6 bases). CDR1 SGHTA and CDR2 FQGNSA come from the germline V gene. V lost 1 base and J lost 9, with 13 bases in between. CDR3 size: 14 residues. Here the CDR3 reads CASSLVQGWAIQYF. The CDR3 nucleotides read TGTGCCAGCAGCTTAGTTCAGGGGTGGGCCATTCAGTACTTC.

This clonotype was seen repeatedly, ten times or more. The rearrangement uses TRBV7-9 and TRBJ1-1; no reliable D call. The germline V gene encodes CDR1 SEHNR and CDR2 FQNEAQ (reference sequence). The ends were cut back, 5 bases at V and 5 bases at J, with 18 bases in the middle. The CDR3 is 15 residues long. CDR3 in amino acids: CASSPVSSYLTEAFF. As DNA, the CDR3 is TGTGCCAGCAGCCCCGTTTCCTCGTATCTGACTGAAGCTTTCTTT.